This T cell receptor beta chain was found in a study of blood T cell repertoires in COVID-19. Original analysis: Researchers report that nucleated cell counts were estimated from reference gene primer amplification. Assay: immunoSEQ multiplex PCR; the TCRdb copy retains only in-frame clones and omits some. D and trimming come from the DNA, and the V and J calls and clone size come from that table. The top ten clones hold around 6% of a sample with 65,000 to 85,000 clones, about three quarters of them seen once. Germline loops: CDR1 MNHNY, CDR2 SVGAGI (reference sequence). The CDR3 covers 15 residues. Trimming took 0 bases from V and 2 from J, leaving 9 bases between them.

The source of this sequence is a man in his fifties or sixties with active or convalescent COVID-19. Input material: peripheral blood. This chain connects TRBV6-6 to TRBJ2-3; D ambiguous. This chain's CDR3 is CASSYSARYTDTQYF. CDR3 DNA: TGTGCCAGCAGTTACTCCGCTAGATACACAGATACGCAGTATTTT.